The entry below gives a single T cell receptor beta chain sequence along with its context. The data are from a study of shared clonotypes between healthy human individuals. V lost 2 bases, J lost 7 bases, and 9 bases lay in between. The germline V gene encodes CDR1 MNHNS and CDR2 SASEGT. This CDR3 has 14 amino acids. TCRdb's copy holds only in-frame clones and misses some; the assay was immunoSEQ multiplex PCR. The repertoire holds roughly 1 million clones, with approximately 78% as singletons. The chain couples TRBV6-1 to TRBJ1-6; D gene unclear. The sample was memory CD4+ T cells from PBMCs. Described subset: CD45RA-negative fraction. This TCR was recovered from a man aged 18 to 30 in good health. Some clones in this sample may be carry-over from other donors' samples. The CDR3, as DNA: TGTGCCAGCAGTGAACAACTGCCCAATTCACCCCTCCACTTT. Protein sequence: CASSEQLPNSPLHF.